The TCR beta chain under discussion was sequenced for a study of cytomegalovirus exposure and HLA in healthy donors. Study observations and caveats: Certain sequence variants were highly shared and formed a cluster, and this cluster was likely a sequencing artifact. A later analysis linked a missense variant in DCLRE1C to the trimming of TCR beta V and J genes.

The PCR made use of 60 Vbeta and 13 Jbeta primers. Method: immunoSEQ multiplex PCR; TCRdb's copy keeps in-frame clones and lacks some. This sample's table has approximately 150,000 clones. With respect to this clone: Its cognate antigen is unknown.

The CDR3 loop spans 13 amino acids. Germline lookup yields CDR1 KGHSH and CDR2 LQKENI. V was pared by 5 bases and J by 7 bases, with 12 bases between. All donors participated as healthy donors of bone marrow. The rearrangement uses TRBV18 and TRBJ2-1; possible D gene TRBD2, 6 bases. The sequencing sample was made of PBMCs. This clonotype was obtained from a woman aged 45-65 years in good health and CMV-seronegative. This chain's CDR3 is CASSAGRENEQFF. CDR3 DNA sequence: TGTGCCAGCTCAGCGGGACGAGAGAATGAGCAGTTCTTC. Together with reference TRBV18 and TRBJ2-1, the CDR3 gives the full variable domain: NAGVMQNPRHLVRRRGQEARLRCSPMKGHSHVYWYRQLPEEGLKFMVYLQKENIIDESGMPKERFSAEFPKEGPSILRIQQVVRGDSAAYFCASSAGRENEQFFGPGTRLTVL.